The 16 T cell receptor beta chains given below trace back to one sample, sequenced in a study of shared clonotypes between healthy human individuals. TCRdb keeps only in-frame clones here, not all; method: immunoSEQ multiplex PCR. The sample contains about 2.2 million clones, 90% to 95% of which appear only once. CD8 cells classed as naive were CD45RO-negative and positively selected for CCR7, excluding terminally differentiated effector memory CD45RA+ cells. Sequencing input: naive CD8+ T cells from PBMCs. All receptors come from a man aged 18 to 29 in good health. Some clones in this sample may be carry-over from other donors' samples.

CDR3 residues: CASAWAGRNYGYTF. CDR3 nucleotides: TGTGCCAGCGCTTGGGCAGGGAGAAACTATGGCTACACCTTC. J is TRBJ1-2 and V is TRBV28, with TRBD1 as a possible D gene (5 bases). Germline V gives CDR1 MDHEN, CDR2 SYDVKM. The V and J ends lost 8 bases and 2 bases respectively, with 15 bases between them. This CDR3 has 14 amino acids.

In this sample, this clone turned up once. The chain couples TRBV5-1 to TRBJ2-1, with a weak D call TRBD1 (5 bases). Between the trimmed V and J ends, which lost 6 bases and 0 bases, there was a span of 16 bases. This CDR3 comprises 16 residues. Germline loops: CDR1 SGHRS, CDR2 YFSETQ. The CDR3 region has the DNA TGCGCCAGCATCCCCGGTGGGGCTCGCTCCTACAATGAGCAGTTCTTC. Translating gives CASIPGGARSYNEQFF.

This sequence joins TRBV5-4 and TRBJ2-4, with D uncertain. Germline CDR1 SGHNT, CDR2 YYREEE (reference sequence). CDR3 length: 14 residues. V gave up 3 bases and J gave up 8 bases, with 15 bases separating them. CDR3 in amino acids: CASSSPRLPYIQYF. Here the CDR3 DNA reads TGTGCCAGCAGCTCTCCCCGGCTACCATACATTCAGTACTTC.

J is TRBJ2-7 and V is TRBV11-2; D possibly matches TRBD1 or TRBD2 (5 bases each). The length of the CDR3 is 13 residues. V was pared by 4 bases and J by 4 bases, with 11 bases between. Germline V gene lookup returns CDR1 SGHAT and CDR2 FQNNGV. DNA for the CDR3: TGTGCCAGCAGCTCCCTCGGGGCTTACGAGCAGTACTTC. It specifies CASSSLGAYEQYF.

J is TRBJ2-3 and V is TRBV10-3; D assignment may be TRBD1 or TRBD2 (5 bases each). There are 15 residues in the CDR3. The V and J ends lost 0 bases and 2 bases respectively, with 9 bases between them. From germline, CDR1 is ENHRY and CDR2 SYGVKD. The DNA of the CDR3 is TGTGCCATCAGTGAGTCGGGGCGGGCCACAGATACGCAGTATTTT. Its protein is CAISESGRATDTQYF.

This chain uses TRBV23-1 with TRBJ2-7; 7 bases agree with TRBD1. TRBV23-1 is flagged as an ORF with uncertain function. V lost 0 bases to trimming and J lost 3 bases; unmatched junction nucleotides: 5. The CDR3 spans 15 residues. The CDR3 loop reads CASSQSRQGVYEQYF. For the CDR3, the DNA is TGCGCCAGCAGTCAATCGAGGCAGGGGGTCTACGAGCAGTACTTC.

V usage is TRBV7-2 and J usage is TRBJ2-3; the D gene is possibly TRBD1 (5 bases). The CDR3 covers 14 residues. From germline, CDR1 is SGHTA and CDR2 FQGNSA. Trimming removed 2 bases at V and 6 bases at J, with 12 bases between. CDR3 residues: CASSLTSGWDTQYF. The CDR3 DNA sequence: TGTGCCAGCAGCTTAACATCAGGGTGGGATACGCAGTATTTT.

V and J are TRBV13 and TRBJ2-5; D is unresolved. The CDR3 runs 15 residues. CDR1 is PRHDT, CDR2 FYEKMQ, per germline (reference sequence). Trimming cost V 0 bases and J 5 bases, with 13 bases left between them. The CDR3 is CASSLGTSSRETQYF. The DNA of the CDR3 is TGTGCCAGCAGCTTAGGGACTTCCTCCCGGGAGACCCAGTACTTC. The entire variable domain, with the rest obtained from reference TRBV13 and TRBJ2-5, is as follows: AAGVIQSPRHLIKEKRETATLKCYPIPRHDTVYWYQQGPGQDPQFLISFYEKMQSDKGSIPDRFSAQQFSDYHSELNMSSLELGDSALYFCASSLGTSSRETQYFGPGTRLLVL.

The chain has TRBV28 and TRBJ2-7; possibly TRBD2 for D (6 bases). Trimming took off 2 bases at V and 2 bases at J, with 13 bases between the two ends. CDR1 MDHEN and CDR2 SYDVKM come from the germline V gene. The CDR3 has 15 amino acids. The CDR3 sequence: CASSLGRGSTYEQYF. DNA for the CDR3: TGTGCCAGCAGTTTAGGGCGGGGCTCAACCTACGAGCAGTACTTC.

Points on this clone: Other nucleotide sequences in the sample specify the same CDR3. The chain links TRBV7-9 to TRBJ2-2, with D perhaps assigned TRBD1 or TRBD2 (5 bases each). The CDR3 is 15 amino acids. Between the trimmed V and J ends, which lost 1 base and 5 bases, there was a span of 11 bases. The germline V gene encodes CDR1 SEHNR and CDR2 FQNEAQ (reference sequence). CDR3 in DNA: TGTGCCAGCAGCTTAGGGCAGGGCGGGACCGGGGAGCTGTTTTTT. It is translated as CASSLGQGGTGELFF.

The gene calls are TRBV7-9 and TRBJ2-5; D uncertain. Trimming removed 1 base at V and 5 bases at J, with 5 bases between. The germline V gene encodes CDR1 SEHNR and CDR2 FQNEAQ (reference sequence). This CDR3 comprises 12 residues. CDR3: CASSLDWETQYF. The CDR3 DNA is TGTGCCAGCAGCTTAGATTGGGAGACCCAGTACTTC.

V usage is TRBV15 and J usage is TRBJ1-2; 9 bases fit TRBD1. The CDR3 has 15 amino acids. The V and J ends lost 1 base and 8 bases, in that order; junction bases with no gene match: 8. Germline CDR1 is LNHNV and CDR2 is YYDKDF (reference sequence). CDR3 amino acids: CATSRVYRGLEGYTF. The CDR3 nucleotides read TGTGCCACCAGCAGAGTTTACAGGGGGCTGGAGGGCTACACCTTC. The full variable domain, its missing parts supplied by reference TRBV15 and TRBJ1-2, is DAMVIQNPRYQVTQFGKPVTLSCSQTLNHNVMYWYQQKSSQAPKLLFHYYDKDFNNEADTPDNFQSRRPNTSFCFLDIRSPGLGDTAMYLCATSRVYRGLEGYTFGSGTRLTVV.

This chain uses TRBV5-3 with TRBJ2-1, with 7 bases lining up with TRBD2. TRBV5-3 falls under the ORF class, with uncertain function. This CDR3 has 15 amino acids. Trimming took 5 bases from V and 4 from J; bases not matched to a gene: 9. The CDR3 coding sequence is TGTGCCAGAAGAGGGCTAGCGGCGGGGTACAATGAGCAGTTCTTC. Protein product: CARRGLAAGYNEQFF.

The genes are TRBV2 and TRBJ2-7; D is unclear. This CDR3 has 16 amino acids. Germline CDR1 SNHLY, CDR2 FYNNEI. V gave up 7 bases and J gave up 4 bases, with 23 bases separating them. CDR3 protein: CASISRPTIPTYEQYF. The CDR3 bases are TGTGCCAGCATCTCCAGACCTACAATTCCCACTTACGAGCAGTACTTC.

This rearrangement joins TRBV27 to TRBJ1-2; TRBD1 might be the D (5 bases). The germline V gene encodes CDR1 MNHEY and CDR2 SMNVEV (reference sequence). V lost 2 bases and J lost 6, with 16 bases in between. This CDR3 has 15 residues. The CDR3 is CASSLGSSGLDGYTF. The DNA of the CDR3 is TGTGCCAGCAGTTTAGGGTCGTCGGGGCTTGATGGCTACACCTTC.

The rearrangement joins TRBV27 to TRBJ1-1, with a possible D match to TRBD1 (5 bases). The CDR3 contains 16 residues. Trimming removed 5 bases at V and 0 bases at J, with 16 bases between. Germline CDR1 MNHEY, CDR2 SMNVEV (reference sequence). The CDR3 bases are TGTGCCAGCAGTCATGGGGGGGGTTATATGAACACTGAAGCTTTCTTT. Translated: CASSHGGGYMNTEAFF.